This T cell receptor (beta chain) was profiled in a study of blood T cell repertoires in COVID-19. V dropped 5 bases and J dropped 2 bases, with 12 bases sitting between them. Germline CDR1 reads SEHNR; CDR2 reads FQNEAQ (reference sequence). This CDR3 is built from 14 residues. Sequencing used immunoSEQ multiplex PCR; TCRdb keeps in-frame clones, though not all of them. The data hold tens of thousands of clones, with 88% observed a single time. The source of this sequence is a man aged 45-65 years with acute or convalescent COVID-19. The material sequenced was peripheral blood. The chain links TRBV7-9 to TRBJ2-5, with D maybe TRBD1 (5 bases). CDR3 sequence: CASSPGHAQETQYF. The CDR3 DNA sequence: TGTGCCAGCAGCCCTGGACATGCACAAGAGACCCAGTACTTC.